These 3 T cell receptor beta chains were sequenced from one sample in a study of T cell responses to AZD1222 COVID-19 vaccine. Assay used: immunoSEQ multiplex PCR; TCRdb lists only in-frame clones, some missing. The sample carries approximately 90,000 clones, 90% recorded once. The material sequenced was peripheral blood, taken on day 0 of AZD1222 vaccination. These receptors were obtained from an adult in good health.

This clone was seen ten or more times. The chain is built from TRBV25-1 and TRBJ1-1; D is uncertain. Between the trimmed V and J ends, which lost 3 bases and 8 bases, there was a span of 10 bases. Germline CDR1 MGHDK, CDR2 SYGVNS. This CDR3 region has 12 residues. In DNA, the CDR3 is TGTGCCAGCAGTGAGCTCCACTCAGAAGCTTTCTTT. It yields the protein CASSELHSEAFF.

The chain uses TRBV9 and TRBJ2-2; the D call may be TRBD1 or TRBD2 (6 bases each). Germline loops: CDR1 SGDLS, CDR2 YYNGEE. V gave up 1 base and J gave up 7 bases, with 11 bases separating them. This CDR3 spans 14 amino acids. CDR3 sequence (DNA): TGTGCCAGCAGCGTAACGGGGGCGGGCGGGGAGCTGTTTTTT. This translates into CASSVTGAGGELFF.

The chain links TRBV2 to TRBJ1-1; 9 bases map to TRBD1. The CDR3 is 13 amino acids. J was trimmed by 1 base and V by 7 bases; bases with no gene match: 1. Germline-derived CDR1 and CDR2 are SNHLY and FYNNEI. The CDR3 nucleotides are TGTGCCAGCATGGGACAGGGGAACACTGAAGCTTTCTTT. Its protein is CASMGQGNTEAFF.